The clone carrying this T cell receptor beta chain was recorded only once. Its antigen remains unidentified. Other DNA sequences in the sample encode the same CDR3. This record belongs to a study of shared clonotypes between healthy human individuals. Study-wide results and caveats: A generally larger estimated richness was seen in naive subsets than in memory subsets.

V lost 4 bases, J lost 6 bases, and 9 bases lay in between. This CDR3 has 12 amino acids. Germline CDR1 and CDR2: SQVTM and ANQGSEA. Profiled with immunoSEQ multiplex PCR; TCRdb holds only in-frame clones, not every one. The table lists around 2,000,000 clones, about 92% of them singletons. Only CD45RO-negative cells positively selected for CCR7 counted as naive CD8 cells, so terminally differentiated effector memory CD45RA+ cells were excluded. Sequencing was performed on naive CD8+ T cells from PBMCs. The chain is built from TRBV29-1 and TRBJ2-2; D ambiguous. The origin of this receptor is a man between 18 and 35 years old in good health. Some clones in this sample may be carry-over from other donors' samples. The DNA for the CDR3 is TGCAGCGTTGTTAGAACCTCCGGGGAGCTGTTTTTT. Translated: CSVVRTSGELFF.